This TCR beta chain is drawn from a study of blood T cell repertoires in COVID-19. Profiled with immunoSEQ multiplex PCR; TCRdb holds only in-frame clones, not every one. The sample lists tens of thousands of clones, roughly four fifths occurring once. The CDR3 consists of 14 residues. Germline V gene data show CDR1 as GTSNPN and CDR2 as SVGIG (reference sequence). J gave up 6 bases and V 0 bases, and 6 bases lay outside the gene matches. One Seattle source followed patients from active infection through their disease course. The sequencing input was peripheral blood. This TCR was sampled from a man at least 80 years old with COVID-19, enrolled during active disease. This rearrangement joins TRBV30 to TRBJ2-3; 7 nucleotides match TRBD2. Here the CDR3 DNA reads TGTGCCTGGAGTGTACGGGGAGGGCAGGATACGCAGTATTTT. Encoded protein: CAWSVRGGQDTQYF.